The 18 T cell receptor beta chains reported below all come from one sample, sequenced in a study of T cell changes during pregnancy in multiple sclerosis. Repertoires were generated with immunoSEQ multiplex PCR, while TCRdb's copy carries only in-frame clones and drops some. The profile covers around 61,000 clones, with approximately 90% appearing a single time and roughly 0.89% taken by the ten largest. The sequences come from peripheral blood, collected in the first trimester of pregnancy. The origin of the receptors is a female donor in good health, enrolled as a control in a pregnancy study.

J is TRBJ1-1 and V is TRBV7-3, with 8 bases fitting TRBD1. The V gene's germline CDR1 is SGHTA and CDR2 FQGTGA. V was clipped by 4 bases and J by 3 bases; unmatched bases: 13. The length of the CDR3 is 17 residues. The CDR3 DNA is TGTGCCAGCAGCTCCTATCTAAAACCGACAGGGGACACTGAAGCTTTCTTT. As protein: CASSSYLKPTGDTEAFF.

This clone was seen just once. The chain couples TRBV5-4 to TRBJ2-3, with a weak D call TRBD2 (7 bases). Per germline, CDR1 SGHNT and CDR2 YYREEE (reference sequence). The CDR3 has 18 residues. Trimming removed 0 bases at V and 3 bases at J, with 20 bases between. The CDR3 spells CASSLGLAVTQGTDTQYF. CDR3 sequence (DNA): TGTGCCAGCAGCTTGGGCCTAGCGGTTACCCAGGGGACAGATACGCAGTATTTT.

The V call is TRBV29-1, the J call TRBJ1-5, with a tentative D call TRBD1 (6 bases). Germline CDR1 reads SQVTM; CDR2 reads ANQGSEA. This CDR3 region has 12 residues. V lost 6 bases, J lost 2 bases, and 8 bases lay in between. The CDR3 loop reads CSVAGGNQPQHF. CDR3 nucleotides: TGCAGCGTGGCAGGGGGCAATCAGCCCCAGCATTTT.

The chain couples TRBV7-8 to TRBJ1-2; TRBD1 matches at 11 bases. The CDR3 covers 14 residues. J was trimmed by 6 bases and V by 5 bases; bases with no gene match: 5. Germline CDR1 SGHVS, CDR2 FQNEAQ. The CDR3 loop is CASSTWTGGHGYTF. Here the CDR3 DNA reads TGTGCCAGCAGCACTTGGACAGGGGGCCATGGCTACACCTTC.

V usage is TRBV19 and J usage is TRBJ1-1; D not certain. Trimming shortened V by 7 bases and J by 11 bases, and 20 bases separated the two germline ends. Germline loops: CDR1 LNHDA, CDR2 SQIVND (reference sequence). This CDR3 has 13 amino acids. The CDR3 sequence: CASISGRRQVAFF. DNA of the CDR3: TGTGCCAGTATCTCAGGTAGGAGGCAAGTCGCTTTCTTT.

The rearrangement joins TRBV19 to TRBJ1-5; D is unclear. V was shortened by 8 bases and J by 9 bases, with 23 bases between the two germline ends. Germline V CDR1 and CDR2: LNHDA, SQIVND (reference sequence). This CDR3 has 15 residues. CDR3 amino acids: CASRDNVNPITPQHF. CDR3 coding DNA: TGTGCCAGTCGTGACAACGTGAACCCTATCACGCCCCAGCATTTT.

This clone occurred once. The V and J genes are TRBV7-9 and TRBJ2-7, with 9 nucleotides matching TRBD1. V lost 1 base to trimming and J lost 2 bases; unmatched junction nucleotides: 6. Germline values: CDR1 SEHNR, CDR2 FQNEAQ (reference sequence). The CDR3 runs to 16 residues. The CDR3 DNA follows: TGTGCCAGCAGCTTAGTACAGGGGGCCCCCCCCTACGAGCAGTACTTC. Its translation is CASSLVQGAPPYEQYF.

The chain uses TRBV6-5 and TRBJ2-1, with 7 positions matching TRBD2. CDR1 is MNHEY, CDR2 SVGAGI, per germline. The length of the CDR3 is 15 residues. V was clipped by 6 bases and J by 5 bases; unmatched bases: 10. The CDR3 nucleotides are TGTGCCAGCAGCCCTCCCGGGCGGGGGAACAATGAGCAGTTCTTC. It is translated as CASSPPGRGNNEQFF.

The chain couples TRBV27 to TRBJ2-5; 8 bases align to TRBD1. The CDR3 contains 14 residues. V trimming: 6 bases; J trimming: 5 bases; junction bases outside the gene matches: 8. The V gene's germline CDR1 is MNHEY and CDR2 SMNVEV (reference sequence). Here the CDR3 DNA reads TGTGCCAGCAGCCCAGACAGGGGATGGGAGACCCAGTACTTC. Amino acid sequence: CASSPDRGWETQYF.

The genes are TRBV5-4 and TRBJ1-1, with 8 bases matching TRBD1. The V segment lost 4 bases and the J segment 4 bases; nucleotides outside the gene matches: 12. The germline V gene encodes CDR1 SGHNT and CDR2 YYREEE (reference sequence). The CDR3 extends over 16 amino acids. CDR3 coding DNA: TGTGCCAGCAGCCGGAAGCAGGGGGCATTGGGCACTGAAGCTTTCTTT. Amino acid sequence: CASSRKQGALGTEAFF.

This chain joins TRBV5-1 and TRBJ2-7; TRBD1 agrees at 7 bases. The CDR3 runs 12 residues. Per germline, CDR1 SGHRS and CDR2 YFSETQ. V shed 4 bases and J 9 bases; nucleotides not matched to a gene: 7. The CDR3 loop is CASSPDRFPQYF. CDR3 nucleotides: TGCGCCAGCAGCCCGGACAGGTTCCCGCAGTACTTC.

V is TRBV18 and J is TRBJ2-7; 7 bases are shared with TRBD1. This CDR3 contains 15 residues. Germline trimming cut 3 bases from V and 4 bases from J; bases unmatched to any gene: 9. From germline, CDR1 is KGHSH and CDR2 LQKENI. The CDR3 DNA reads as TGTGCCAGCTCACCGTTGGGACAGTCAGAATACGAGCAGTACTTC. It codes for CASSPLGQSEYEQYF.

This clone was seen just once. The chain is built from TRBV5-1 and TRBJ2-1; D unresolved. Germline V CDR1 and CDR2: SGHRS, YFSETQ. The V end was cut by 4 bases, the J end by 4 bases, with 6 bases between. The CDR3 loop spans 12 amino acids. The CDR3 coding sequence is TGCGCCAGCAGCCTTCGGTACAATGAGCAGTTCTTC. Translating gives CASSLRYNEQFF.

The chain couples TRBV2 to TRBJ1-5; D unclear. V was clipped by 2 bases and J by 7 bases, with 9 bases between them. The CDR3 loop spans 13 amino acids. The V gene's germline CDR1 is SNHLY and CDR2 FYNNEI. The CDR3 bases are TGTGCCAGCAGTGAATACGGTCGCCAGCCCCAGCATTTT. Its translation: CASSEYGRQPQHF.

This sequence joins TRBV14 and TRBJ2-3, with D perhaps TRBD1 (5 bases). V was cut by 2 bases and J by 7 bases, with 13 bases left in between. Germline-derived CDR1 and CDR2 are SGHDN and FVKESK. The CDR3 has 14 residues. The CDR3 coding sequence is TGTGCCAGCAGCCAAATAGGGGCCATGAATACGCAGTATTTT. Its protein is CASSQIGAMNTQYF.

This chain uses TRBV28 with TRBJ2-7, with D tentatively TRBD2 (5 bases). V shed 6 bases and J shed 2 bases, with 11 bases lying between them. Germline V gene sequence: CDR1 MDHEN, CDR2 SYDVKM. This CDR3 has 13 residues. In DNA form, the CDR3 reads TGTGCCAGCAGGATAGAGGGTACCTACGAGCAGTACTTC. Residues: CASRIEGTYEQYF.

J is TRBJ1-4 and V is TRBV2; 7 bases are shared with TRBD1. This CDR3 is 14 amino acids long. Trimming removed 6 bases from V and 7 bases from J; junction bases left unmatched: 8. Germline lookup yields CDR1 SNHLY and CDR2 FYNNEI. In DNA form, the CDR3 reads TGTGCCAGCAGCACACAGGGGCAGGGTGAAAAACTGTTTTTT. Translation: CASSTQGQGEKLFF.

The rearrangement uses TRBV6-6 and TRBJ2-7; tentative D call: TRBD2 (6 bases). The germline CDR1 and CDR2 sequences are MNHNY and SVGAGI (reference sequence). V lost 0 bases and J 4 bases, leaving 7 bases between the germline ends. The CDR3 sequence is 13 residues long. The CDR3 loop reads CASSYSRGYEQYF. The CDR3 DNA sequence: TGTGCCAGCAGTTACTCGCGGGGATACGAGCAGTACTTC.